The rows below give T cell receptor beta chains drawn from one sample of a study of OX40 agonist ivuxolimab in advanced cancers. Produced via immunoSEQ multiplex PCR; TCRdb's table is partial and in-frame only. Of fewer than 60,000 clones listed, 82% are singletons. Sequencing used CD4+ or CD8+ T cells sorted from blood, obtained in a trial of the OX40 agonist ivuxolimab. These receptors all come from an adult with an advanced solid tumor such as melanoma, head and neck, liver or kidney cancer. The CDR3 runs from the conserved cysteine through the conserved F or W. The order of the fields is V gene, J gene, D gene, clone size, CDR3 DNA, CDR3 protein. D genes are given only for firm matches. Clone size appears in some rows only: once, few, many, or a class for an expanded clone.

TRBV6-5	TRBJ1-3	NA	NA	TGTGCCAGCAGTTTGGGTTCGATACGTGGAAACACCATATATTTT	CASSLGSIRGNTIYF
TRBV19	TRBJ1-5	TRBD1	few	TGTGCCAGTCGATGGGACAGCTATAGCAATCAGCCCCAGCATTTT	CASRWDSYSNQPQHF
TRBV6-5	TRBJ1-4	TRBD1	once	TGTGCCAGCAACCGACAGGGCCCCTCTGAAAAACTGTTTTTT	CASNRQGPSEKLFF
TRBV9	TRBJ1-6	TRBD1	NA	TGTGCCAGCAGCGGTCGAACAGGGGACTCCTATAATTCACCCCTCCACTTT	CASSGRTGDSYNSPLHF
TRBV7-9	TRBJ2-3	NA	NA	TGTGCCAGCAGCTTTCGCGGGACAGATACGCAGTATTTT	CASSFRGTDTQYF
TRBV7-9	TRBJ1-2	NA	few	TGTGCCAGCAGCTGGGTTGTGGGTGGAGGCTACACCTTC	CASSWVVGGGYTF
TRBV7-2	TRBJ1-2	NA	NA	TGTGCCAGTACCGAAGGGGGGCCCTATGGCTACACCTTC	CASTEGGPYGYTF
TRBV5-1	TRBJ1-2	TRBD1	NA	TGCGCCAGCAGCACAGGGGGCTATGGCTACACCTTC	CASSTGGYGYTF
TRBV5-1	TRBJ2-2	TRBD2	NA	TGCGCCAGCAGCCCTCCACTAGCGTCGGGCGGGGAGCTGTTTTTT	CASSPPLASGGELFF
TRBV29-1	TRBJ1-2	TRBD1	NA	TGCAGCGTCTCTACGTTAATCCTTGGACAGGGGGCTAACTATGGCTACACCTTC	CSVSTLILGQGANYGYTF
TRBV5-5	TRBJ1-3	NA	NA	TGTGCCAGCAGCTCATCAGGGATTGGAAACACCATATATTTT	CASSSSGIGNTIYF
TRBV27	TRBJ2-3	NA	NA	TGTGCCAGCAGTCAAGCAGGGTTGGATACGCAGTATTTT	CASSQAGLDTQYF
TRBV19	TRBJ1-4	TRBD1	NA	TGTGCCAGTAGTATTGGGACAGGATATGGGGCGGAAAAACTGTTTTTT	CASSIGTGYGAEKLFF
TRBV5-1	TRBJ2-2	NA	NA	TGCGCCAGCAGCTTTGGACCCGGGACACCTAACACCGGGGAGCTGTTTTTT	CASSFGPGTPNTGELFF
TRBV7-3	TRBJ2-1	NA	NA	TGTGCCAGCAGCTCCTCCGGGATCGTCGTTAGTGAGCAGTTCTTC	CASSSSGIVVSEQFF
TRBV2	TRBJ1-2	NA	NA	TGTGCCAGCACCATAAGGGTACAGGGTTCTGGCTACACCTTC	CASTIRVQGSGYTF